The T cell receptor beta chain under discussion was sequenced for a study of cytotoxic CD8 clonotypes in ibrutinib-treated CLL. Assay: immunoSEQ multiplex PCR; the TCRdb copy retains only in-frame clones and omits some. The table has 150,000 to 250,000 clones, 72% seen once. Germline-derived CDR1 and CDR2 are SNHLY and FYNNEI. This CDR3 is 14 amino acids long. The V and J ends lost 7 bases and 0 bases respectively, with 10 bases between them. The sequence was obtained from a human donor with chronic lymphocytic leukemia. The sequenced sample was PBMCs, obtained after 24 months of ibrutinib treatment. The V gene is TRBV2, the J gene TRBJ1-5; TRBD1 might be the D (6 bases). The CDR3 loop is CASNREISNQPQHF. The CDR3 DNA is TGTGCCAGCAACAGGGAAATTAGCAATCAGCCCCAGCATTTT.